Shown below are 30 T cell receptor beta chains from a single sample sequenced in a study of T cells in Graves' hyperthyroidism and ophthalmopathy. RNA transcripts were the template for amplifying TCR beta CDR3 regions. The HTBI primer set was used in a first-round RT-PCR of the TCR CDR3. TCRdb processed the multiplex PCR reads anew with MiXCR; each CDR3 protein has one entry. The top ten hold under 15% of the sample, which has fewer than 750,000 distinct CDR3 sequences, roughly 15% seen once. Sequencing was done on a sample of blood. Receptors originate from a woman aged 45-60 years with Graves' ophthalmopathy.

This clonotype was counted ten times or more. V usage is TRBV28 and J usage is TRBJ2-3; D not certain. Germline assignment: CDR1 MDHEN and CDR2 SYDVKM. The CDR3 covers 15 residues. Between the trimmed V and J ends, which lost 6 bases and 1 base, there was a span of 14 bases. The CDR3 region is CASSPLVDRTDTQYF. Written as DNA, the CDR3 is TGTGCCAGCAGCCCCCTAGTGGACCGCACAGATACGCAGTATTTT.

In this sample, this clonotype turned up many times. The CDR3 nucleotides read TGTGCCAGCAGCGATAGTGCTCGGGACTTCGTTTACGAGCAGTACTTC. Its protein is CASSDSARDFVYEQYF. V usage is TRBV7-9 and J usage is TRBJ2-7, with TRBD2 as a possible D gene (6 bases). With 5 bases removed from V and 4 bases from J, the gap between germline ends came to 21 bases. There are 16 residues in the CDR3. CDR1 SEHNR and CDR2 FQNEAQ come from the germline V gene (reference sequence).

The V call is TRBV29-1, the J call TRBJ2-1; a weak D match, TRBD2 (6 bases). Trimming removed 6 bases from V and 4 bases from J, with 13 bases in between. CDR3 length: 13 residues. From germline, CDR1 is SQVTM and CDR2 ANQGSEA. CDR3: CSVRLGPYNEQFF. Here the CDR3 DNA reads TGCAGCGTCCGACTAGGCCCTTACAATGAGCAGTTCTTC.

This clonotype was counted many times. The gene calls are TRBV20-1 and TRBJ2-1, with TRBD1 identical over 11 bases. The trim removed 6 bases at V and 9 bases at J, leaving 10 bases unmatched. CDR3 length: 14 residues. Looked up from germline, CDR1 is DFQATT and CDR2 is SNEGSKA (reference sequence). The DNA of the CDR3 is TGCAGTGCCCCGGACAGGGGGCGCTTCAGTGAGCAGTTCTTC. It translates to CSAPDRGRFSEQFF.

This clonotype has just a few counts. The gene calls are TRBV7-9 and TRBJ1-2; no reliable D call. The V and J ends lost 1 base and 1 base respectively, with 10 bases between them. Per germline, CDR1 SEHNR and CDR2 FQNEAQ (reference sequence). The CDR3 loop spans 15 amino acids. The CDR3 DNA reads TGTGCCAGCAGCTTAGGATTTCCGGATAACTATGGCTACACCTTC. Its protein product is CASSLGFPDNYGYTF.

The CDR3 DNA reads TGTGCCAGCAGCCAAGAGAGGGTGAGCACTGAAGCTTTCTTT. Protein product: CASSQERVSTEAFF. The chain carries TRBV5-5 and TRBJ1-1, with D unresolved. Trimming removed 4 bases at V and 4 bases at J, with 14 bases between. CDR3 size: 14 residues. Germline lookup yields CDR1 SGHKS and CDR2 YYEKEE (reference sequence).

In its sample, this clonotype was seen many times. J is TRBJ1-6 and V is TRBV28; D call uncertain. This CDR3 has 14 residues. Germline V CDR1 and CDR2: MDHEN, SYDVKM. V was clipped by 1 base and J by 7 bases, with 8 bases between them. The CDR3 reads CASSLLGPNSPLHF. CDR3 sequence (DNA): TGTGCCAGCAGTTTATTAGGGCCCAATTCACCCCTCCACTTT.

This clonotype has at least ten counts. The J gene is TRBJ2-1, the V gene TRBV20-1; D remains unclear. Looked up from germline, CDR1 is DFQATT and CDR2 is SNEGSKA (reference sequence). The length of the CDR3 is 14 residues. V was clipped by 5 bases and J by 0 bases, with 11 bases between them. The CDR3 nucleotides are TGCAGTGCTCTCAGAGAGAGCTCCTACAATGAGCAGTTCTTC. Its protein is CSALRESSYNEQFF.

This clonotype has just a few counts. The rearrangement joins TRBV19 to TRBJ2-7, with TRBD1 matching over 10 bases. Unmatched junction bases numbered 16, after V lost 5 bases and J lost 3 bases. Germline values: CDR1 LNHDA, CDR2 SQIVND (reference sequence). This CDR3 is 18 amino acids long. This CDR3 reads CASSFLPTTGTGDYEQYF. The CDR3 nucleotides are TGTGCCAGTAGTTTTCTCCCCACCACCGGGACAGGGGACTACGAGCAGTACTTC.

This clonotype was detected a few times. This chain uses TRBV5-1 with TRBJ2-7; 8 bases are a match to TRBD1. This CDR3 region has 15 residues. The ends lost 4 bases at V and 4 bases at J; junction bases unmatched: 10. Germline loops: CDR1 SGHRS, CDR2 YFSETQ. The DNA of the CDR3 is TGCGCCAGCAGCCCCGACCTGACAGGGGTTTACGAGCAGTACTTC. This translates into CASSPDLTGVYEQYF.

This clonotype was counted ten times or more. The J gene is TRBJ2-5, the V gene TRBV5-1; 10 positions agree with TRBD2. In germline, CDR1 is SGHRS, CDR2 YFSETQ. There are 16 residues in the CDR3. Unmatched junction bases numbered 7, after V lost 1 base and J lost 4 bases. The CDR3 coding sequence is TGCGCCAGCAGCTTGATGCCTAGCGGGAGCGGAGAGACCCAGTACTTC. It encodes CASSLMPSGSGETQYF.

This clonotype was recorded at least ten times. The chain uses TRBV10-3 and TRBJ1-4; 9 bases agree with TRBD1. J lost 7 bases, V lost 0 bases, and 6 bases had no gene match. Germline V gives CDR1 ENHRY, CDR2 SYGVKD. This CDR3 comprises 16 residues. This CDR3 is CAISESTGGYGEKLFF. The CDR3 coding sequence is TGTGCCATCAGTGAGTCGACAGGGGGTTATGGTGAAAAACTGTTTTTT.

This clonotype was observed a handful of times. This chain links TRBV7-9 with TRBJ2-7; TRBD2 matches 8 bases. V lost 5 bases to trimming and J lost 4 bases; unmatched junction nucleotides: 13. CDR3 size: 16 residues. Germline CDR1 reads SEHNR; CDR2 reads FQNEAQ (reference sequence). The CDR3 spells CASSPRETGGSYEQYF. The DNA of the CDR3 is TGTGCCAGCAGCCCCCGGGAGACGGGAGGGAGTTACGAGCAGTACTTC.

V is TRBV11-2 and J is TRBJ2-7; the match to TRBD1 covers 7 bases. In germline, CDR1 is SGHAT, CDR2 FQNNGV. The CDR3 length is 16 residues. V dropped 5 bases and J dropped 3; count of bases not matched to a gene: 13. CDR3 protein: CASSPPRQGGHYEQYF. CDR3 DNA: TGTGCCAGCAGCCCCCCCAGACAGGGCGGACACTACGAGCAGTACTTC.

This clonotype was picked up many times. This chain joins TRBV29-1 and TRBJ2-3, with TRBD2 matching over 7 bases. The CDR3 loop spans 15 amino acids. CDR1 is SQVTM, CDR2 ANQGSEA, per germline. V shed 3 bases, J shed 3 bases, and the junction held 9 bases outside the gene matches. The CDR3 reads CSVDPRSGKTDTQYF. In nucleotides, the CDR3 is TGCAGCGTTGATCCCAGGAGCGGGAAGACAGATACGCAGTATTTT.

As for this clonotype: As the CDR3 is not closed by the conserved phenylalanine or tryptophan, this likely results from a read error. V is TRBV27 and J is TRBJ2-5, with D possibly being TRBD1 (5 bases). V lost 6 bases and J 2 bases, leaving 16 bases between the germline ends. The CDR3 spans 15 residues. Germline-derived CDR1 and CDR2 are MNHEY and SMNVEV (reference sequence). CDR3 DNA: TGTGCCAGCAGCCCCCGACTCAGGACACAAGAGACCCAGTACTCC. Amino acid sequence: CASSPRLRTQETQYS.

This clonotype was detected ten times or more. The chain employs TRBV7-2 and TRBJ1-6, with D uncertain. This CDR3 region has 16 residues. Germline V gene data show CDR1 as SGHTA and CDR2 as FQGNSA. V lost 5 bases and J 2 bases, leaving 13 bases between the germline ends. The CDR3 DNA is TGTGCCAGCAGCCCAAGAGTCAGCACCTATAATTCACCCCTCCACTTT. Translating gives CASSPRVSTYNSPLHF.

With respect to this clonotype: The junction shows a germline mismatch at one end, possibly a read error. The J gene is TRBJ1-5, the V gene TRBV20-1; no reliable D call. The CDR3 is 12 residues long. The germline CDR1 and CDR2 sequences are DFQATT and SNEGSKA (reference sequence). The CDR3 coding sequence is TGCAGCGCTAGAGAGTCGGAAAAGCCCCAGCATTTT. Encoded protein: CSARESEKPQHF.

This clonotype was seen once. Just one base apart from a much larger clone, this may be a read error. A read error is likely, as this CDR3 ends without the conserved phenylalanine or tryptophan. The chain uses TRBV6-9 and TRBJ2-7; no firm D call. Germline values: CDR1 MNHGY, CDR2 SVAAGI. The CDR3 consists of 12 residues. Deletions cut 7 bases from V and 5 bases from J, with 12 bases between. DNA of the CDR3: TGTGCCAGCATGTCTATAAGAAACGAGCAGTACCTC. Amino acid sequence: CASMSIRNEQYL.

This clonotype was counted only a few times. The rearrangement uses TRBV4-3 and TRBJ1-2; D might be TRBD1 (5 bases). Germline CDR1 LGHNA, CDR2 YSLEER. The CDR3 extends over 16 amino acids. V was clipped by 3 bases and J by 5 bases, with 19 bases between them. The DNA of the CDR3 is TGCGCCAGCAGCCAGGGGTTAACCGGGACGGCTTATGGCTACACCTTC. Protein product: CASSQGLTGTAYGYTF.

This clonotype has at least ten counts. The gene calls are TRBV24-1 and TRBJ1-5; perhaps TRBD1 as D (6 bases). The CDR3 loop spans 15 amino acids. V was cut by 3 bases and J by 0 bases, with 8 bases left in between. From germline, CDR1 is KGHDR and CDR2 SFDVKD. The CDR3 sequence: CATSDTGYSNQPQHF. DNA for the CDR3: TGTGCCACCAGTGATACAGGGTATAGCAATCAGCCCCAGCATTTT.

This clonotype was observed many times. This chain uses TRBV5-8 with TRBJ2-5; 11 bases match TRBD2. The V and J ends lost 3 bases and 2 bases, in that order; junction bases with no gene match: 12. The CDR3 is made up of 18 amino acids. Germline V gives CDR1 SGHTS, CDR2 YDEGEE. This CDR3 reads CASSSLAGAFRGQETQYF. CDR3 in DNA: TGTGCCAGCAGCTCACTAGCGGGAGCTTTTCGGGGGCAAGAGACCCAGTACTTC. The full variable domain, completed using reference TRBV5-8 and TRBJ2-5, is EAGVTQSPTHLIKTRGQQATLRCSPISGHTSVYWYQQALGLGLQFLLWYDEGEERNRGNFPPRFSGRQFPNYSSELNVNALELEDSALYLCASSSLAGAFRGQETQYFGPGTRLLVL.

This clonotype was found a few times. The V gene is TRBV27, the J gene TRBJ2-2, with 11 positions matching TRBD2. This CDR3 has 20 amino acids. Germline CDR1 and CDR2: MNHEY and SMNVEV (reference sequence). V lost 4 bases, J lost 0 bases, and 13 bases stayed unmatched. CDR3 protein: CASSSPRLAGQNTNTGELFF. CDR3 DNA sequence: TGTGCCAGCAGTTCACCACGACTAGCGGGACAAAACACGAACACCGGGGAGCTGTTTTTT.

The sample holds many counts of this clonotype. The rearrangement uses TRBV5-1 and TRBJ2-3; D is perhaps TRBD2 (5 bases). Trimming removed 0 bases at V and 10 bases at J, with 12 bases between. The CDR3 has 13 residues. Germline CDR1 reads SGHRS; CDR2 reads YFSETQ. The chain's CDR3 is CASSLDRGKSQYF. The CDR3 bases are TGCGCCAGCAGCTTGGACCGGGGAAAGTCGCAGTATTTT. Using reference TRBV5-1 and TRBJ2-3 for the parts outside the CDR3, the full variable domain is KAGVTQTPRYLIKTRGQQVTLSCSPISGHRSVSWYQQTPGQGLQFLFEYFSETQRNKGNFPGRFSGRQFSNSRSEMNVSTLELGDSALYLCASSLDRGKSQYFGPGTRLTVL.

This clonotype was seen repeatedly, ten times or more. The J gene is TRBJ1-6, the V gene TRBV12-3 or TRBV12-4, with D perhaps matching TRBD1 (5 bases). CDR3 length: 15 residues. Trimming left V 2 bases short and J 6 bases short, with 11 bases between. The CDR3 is CASSLRGLGNSPLHF. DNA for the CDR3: TGTGCCAGCAGTTTAAGGGGTTTAGGTAATTCACCCCTCCACTTT.

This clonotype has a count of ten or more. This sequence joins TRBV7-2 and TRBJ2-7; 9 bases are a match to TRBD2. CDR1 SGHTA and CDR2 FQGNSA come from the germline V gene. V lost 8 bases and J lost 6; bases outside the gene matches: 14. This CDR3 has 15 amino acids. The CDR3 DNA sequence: TGTGCCAGCGAGGGGCTAGCGGGAAAGTTAGGCGAGCAGTACTTC. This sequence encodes CASEGLAGKLGEQYF. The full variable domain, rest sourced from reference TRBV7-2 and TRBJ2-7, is GAGVSQSPSNKVTEKGKDVELRCDPISGHTALYWYRQSLGQGLEFLIYFQGNSAPDKSGLPSDRFSAERTGGSVSTLTIQRTQQEDSAVYLCASEGLAGKLGEQYFGPGTRLTVT.

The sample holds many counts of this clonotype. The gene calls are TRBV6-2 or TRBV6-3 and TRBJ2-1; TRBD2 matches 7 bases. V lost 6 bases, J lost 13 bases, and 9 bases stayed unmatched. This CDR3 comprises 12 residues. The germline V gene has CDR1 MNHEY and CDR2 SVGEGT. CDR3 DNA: TGTGCCAGCAGAGCGGGATCATCCGAACAGTTCTTC. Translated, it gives CASRAGSSEQFF.

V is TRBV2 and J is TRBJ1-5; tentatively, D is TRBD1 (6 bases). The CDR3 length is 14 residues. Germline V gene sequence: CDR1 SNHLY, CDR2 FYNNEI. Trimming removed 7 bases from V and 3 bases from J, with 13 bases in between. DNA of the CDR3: TGTGCCAGCAAAAGGGGGGGCGACAATCAGCCCCAGCATTTT. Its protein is CASKRGGDNQPQHF. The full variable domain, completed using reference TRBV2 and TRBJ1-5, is EPEVTQTPSHQVTQMGQEVILRCVPISNHLYFYWYRQILGQKVEFLVSFYNNEISEKSEIFDDQFSVERPDGSNFTLKIRSTKLEDSAMYFCASKRGGDNQPQHFGDGTRLSIL.

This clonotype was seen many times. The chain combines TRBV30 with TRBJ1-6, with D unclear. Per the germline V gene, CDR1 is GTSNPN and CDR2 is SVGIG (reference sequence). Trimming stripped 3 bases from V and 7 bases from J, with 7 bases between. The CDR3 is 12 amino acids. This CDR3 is CAWSPPNSPLHF. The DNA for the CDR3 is TGTGCCTGGAGCCCACCCAATTCACCCCTCCACTTT.

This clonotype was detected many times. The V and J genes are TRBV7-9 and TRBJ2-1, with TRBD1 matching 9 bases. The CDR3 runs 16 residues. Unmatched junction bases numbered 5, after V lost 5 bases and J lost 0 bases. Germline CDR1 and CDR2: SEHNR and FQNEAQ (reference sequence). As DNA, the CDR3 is TGTGCCAGCAGCCGCACGACAGGGGGCTCCTACAATGAGCAGTTCTTC. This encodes CASSRTTGGSYNEQFF.